The clone carrying this T cell receptor (beta chain) was detected only once. Its antigen is as yet unknown. V lost 3 bases and J lost 1; bases outside the gene matches: 3. This CDR3 spans 15 amino acids. Germline V gene sequence: CDR1 SEHNR, CDR2 FQNEAQ (reference sequence). With 60 Vbeta and 13 Jbeta primers, the PCR was carried out. Only in-frame clones appear in the TCRdb table, and some are missing; sequencing was by immunoSEQ multiplex PCR. The sample yields some 120,000 clones, more than 70% seen once. The source of the sample is a study of cytomegalovirus exposure and HLA in healthy donors. Points from the study as a whole: The authors listed 150 to 200 TCR beta chains as cytomegalovirus-associated. Beyond CMV serostatus, there was no information to go on about immune exposure. Clonal expansion was found to be greater in HLA-associated TCR beta chains than in equally common others in a later analysis. A later analysis reportedly identified an Asian-associated ancestry cluster as carrying fewer N-insertions than the approximately 730-donor mean.

The sequencing sample was made of PBMCs. The chain employs TRBV7-9 and TRBJ2-3, with 8 bases identical to TRBD1. This clonotype was obtained from a human donor in good health. This chain's CDR3 is CASSFPGQGTDTQYF. DNA of the CDR3: TGTGCCAGCAGCTTCCCGGGACAGGGCACAGATACGCAGTATTTT.